The clone carrying this T cell receptor (beta chain) was detected a few times. As handled by the study authors: From reference gene primer amplification, estimates of nucleated cell counts were derived. Some clones are missing from TCRdb's copy, which holds only in-frame ones; the method was immunoSEQ multiplex PCR. V and J calls and clone size are given by that table; D and trimming were obtained from the DNA. The sample has 150,000 to 200,000 clones, 70% to 85% seen once. This entry comes from a study of blood T cell repertoires in COVID-19. At the level of the study: Samples representing acute and convalescent COVID-19 were sourced from the United States, Italy and Spain. T cells, B-cell-depleted T cells, or PBMCs supplied cDNA or gDNA.

The sequence was obtained from a human donor in a cohort sampled during active COVID-19. The sample was peripheral blood.

The CDR3 sequence: CASSPRGDTEAFF. CDR3 in DNA: TGCGCCAGCAGCCCCCGAGGAGACACTGAAGCTTTCTTT. The chain couples TRBV5-1 to TRBJ1-1; the D is unclear. CDR3 size: 13 residues. V lost 4 bases, J lost 3 bases, and 10 bases lay in between. CDR1 and CDR2 (germline): SGHRS, YFSETQ.